This T cell receptor (beta chain) was found in a study of T cells in Graves' hyperthyroidism and ophthalmopathy. Findings and caveats of the study: Within blood appeared most thyroid clonotypes that had expanded above 0.001. In validation, the model predicted ophthalmopathy. These predictions came a median roughly 7.1 months before onset.

This clonotype was detected ten times or more. Its specificity is not known. The study included ophthalmopathy patients with Clinical Activity Score at least 3, NOSPECS grade at least 4 and duration under 3 months. TCR beta CDR3 regions were amplified from RNA. A set of HTBI primers served as the primers for a first-round RT-PCR of the TCR CDR3. A single record per CDR3 protein comes from TCRdb applying MiXCR to the multiplex PCR reads. The sample yields 410,000 or so distinct CDR3 sequences, roughly 14% seen once. Sample: blood. The sequence came from a man younger than 35 with Graves' ophthalmopathy.

The CDR3 nucleotides read TGTGCCTACGATACAGGGGTCCCACAAGAGACCCAGTACTTC. Translated, it gives CAYDTGVPQETQYF. This chain joins TRBV30 and TRBJ2-5; 7 nucleotides align to TRBD1. CDR1 and CDR2 from the germline V gene are GTSNPN and SVGIG (reference sequence). J gave up 2 bases and V 7 bases, and 10 bases lay outside the gene matches. The CDR3 spans 14 residues.